These T cell receptor beta chains were read from a single sample in a study of shared clonotypes between healthy human individuals. Libraries were prepared by immunoSEQ multiplex PCR; TCRdb keeps only in-frame clonotypes and omits some of them. The table records 530,000 or so clones, 75% to 80% of them present only once. Sequenced sample: PBMCs. The source of these receptors is a woman aged 40-49 years in good health. Some clones in this sample may be carry-over from other donors' samples. CDR3s include the opening cysteine and the closing phenylalanine or tryptophan. The D gene is left open where the match is weak. For some rows the clone size is stated as once, few or many, or as a class when expanded; others skip it.

TRBJ2-5 . TRBV5-6 once TGTGCCAGCAGCTATGGTGGGAGTAGGGAGACCCAGTACTTC CASSYGGSRETQYF
TRBJ1-1 TRBD1 TRBV9 . TGTGCCAGCAGCGACAACCCCCGGACAGGTGTTAGGAACACTGAAGCTTTCTTT CASSDNPRTGVRNTEAFF
TRBJ2-7 . TRBV7-2 . TGTGCCAGCAGCTTGCCCGGGGGCAGCGGACTATCCTACGAGCAGTACTTC CASSLPGGSGLSYEQYF
TRBJ2-3 TRBD1 TRBV7-9 . TGTGCCAGCAGCTTTATGACAGGGTCAGATACGCAGTATTTT CASSFMTGSDTQYF
TRBJ2-4 . TRBV11-3 . TGTGCCAGCAGCTTGGGCCGTGGGTCGAACATTCAGTACTTC CASSLGRGSNIQYF
TRBJ2-1 TRBD2 TRBV7-3 . TGTGCCAGCAGCTTATTGGGTAGCGGGAGCAGCGAGCAGTTCTTC CASSLLGSGSSEQFF
TRBJ2-2 . TRBV7-2 . TGTGCCAGCAGCTTAGTTTGGTCGGAGGGGGCGAACACCGGGGAGCTGTTTTTT CASSLVWSEGANTGELFF
TRBJ1-5 . TRBV15 . TGTGCCACCAGCTCCGAATGGAGGACTAGCAATCAGCCCCAGCATTTT CATSSEWRTSNQPQHF
TRBJ2-1 . TRBV27 few TGTGCCAGCAGGGGATTGCCCGGCTCCTACAATGAGCAGTTCTTC CASRGLPGSYNEQFF
TRBJ2-3 TRBD2 TRBV6-5 many TGTGCCAGCAGTTACACCCCTAGCGGGAGCACAGATACGCAGTATTTT CASSYTPSGSTDTQYF
TRBJ1-1 . TRBV6-1 . TGTGCCAGCAGTGCCGTCACCCCAAGGCTCTCGGGCACTGAAGCTTTCTTT CASSAVTPRLSGTEAFF
TRBJ1-5 TRBD1 TRBV2 . TGTGCCAGCAGTGTACAGGGGGGCCAGCCCCAGCATTTT CASSVQGGQPQHF
TRBJ2-5 TRBD2 TRBV5-1 . TGCGCCAGCAGCTTTTGGGGGGGAGAGACCCAGTACTTC CASSFWGGETQYF
TRBJ2-1 TRBD1 TRBV5-6 . TGTGCCAGCAGCTCACCCGGGACAGGGGGGATTTCCTCCGGGGATGAGCAGTTCTTC CASSSPGTGGISSGDEQFF
TRBJ2-1 TRBD2 TRBV7-2 few TGTGCCAGCAGCAAAACTAGCGGTTACAATGAGCAGTTCTTC CASSKTSGYNEQFF
TRBJ2-7 TRBD1 TRBV5-4 . TGTGCCAGCAGCTCCCCGACAGGGATGACGGTCGAGCAGTACTTC CASSSPTGMTVEQYF
TRBJ2-1 . TRBV4-2 . TGTGCCAGCAGCCAAGATGGGCAGCTGAACAATGAGCAGTTCTTC CASSQDGQLNNEQFF
TRBJ2-5 TRBD2 TRBV6-5 . TGTGCCAGCAGTAAGACTAGCGGGAGACTTGAGACCCAGTACTTC CASSKTSGRLETQYF
TRBJ2-3 TRBD2 TRBV27 once TGTGCCAGCAGTCCCATGCGGGAGGCGCAGTATTTT CASSPMREAQYF
TRBJ2-7 . TRBV6-1 . TGTGCCAGCGAGGAGACACAAAACCACGAGCAGTACTTC CASEETQNHEQYF
TRBJ2-3 TRBD2 TRBV7-2 . TGTGCCAGCAGCTTAGTGGCTGCGGGAGGGCAAGATACGCAGTATTTT CASSLVAAGGQDTQYF
TRBJ2-5 TRBD2 TRBV5-1 . TGCGCCAGCAGCTTGGGGCAGCGGGGCCAAGAGACCCAGTACTTC CASSLGQRGQETQYF
TRBJ2-5 . TRBV7-9 once TGTGCCAGCAGCTTTAGGGGGGAGGAGACCCAGTACTTC CASSFRGEETQYF
TRBJ2-1 . TRBV14 . TGTGCCAGCAGCCAAGCGGCGGGATCCTTCTCCTACAATGAGCAGTTCTTC CASSQAAGSFSYNEQFF
TRBJ1-5 . TRBV19 . TGTGCCATCCAAGGGGGTAGCAATCAGCCCCAGCATTTT CAIQGGSNQPQHF
TRBJ2-7 TRBD2 TRBV2 . TGTGCCAGCTGGGTGGGGGGACTAGCGGGAAGCGAGCAGTACTTC CASWVGGLAGSEQYF
TRBJ2-2 TRBD2 TRBV7-6 . TGTGCCAGCAGCATGTACGGGACTAGGGGCACCGGGGAGCTGTTTTTT CASSMYGTRGTGELFF
TRBJ1-1 . TRBV28 few TGTGCCAGCAGTTTATATGGAGGGGACCTCATGAACACTGAAGCTTTCTTT CASSLYGGDLMNTEAFF
TRBJ1-1 . TRBV15 . TGTGCCACCAGCAGAGAGGGCGGCTGGGGTGGGAACACTGAAGCTTTCTTT CATSREGGWGGNTEAFF
TRBJ2-3 TRBD2 TRBV6-1 . TGTGCCAGCAGCCGGACTAGCGGGGGACCAGATACGCAGTATTTT CASSRTSGGPDTQYF
TRBJ2-1 TRBD2 TRBV7-3 once TGTGCCAGCAGCCCAGGGACTAGTAACCATGAGCAGTTCTTC CASSPGTSNHEQFF
TRBJ2-7 TRBD2 TRBV2 . TGTGCCAGCAGTGATCGGAGCGGGAGGGGACTCGAGCAGTACTTC CASSDRSGRGLEQYF
TRBJ2-2 TRBD1 TRBV19 . TGTGCCAGTAGTATCCTTCCGGGACAGGGGGCCACCGGGGAGCTGTTTTTT CASSILPGQGATGELFF
TRBJ2-1 . TRBV4-2 . TGTGCCAGCAGCCAACACGGCACGGCTACCTACAATGAGCAGTTCTTC CASSQHGTATYNEQFF
TRBJ1-2 TRBD1 TRBV7-3 . TGTGCCAGCAGCTTGACAGGGGGCGACAACTATGGCTACACCTTC CASSLTGGDNYGYTF
TRBJ2-1 . TRBV2 . TGTGCCATCCGACTATCCACCCCCTACAATGAGCAGTTCTTC CAIRLSTPYNEQFF
TRBJ2-1 TRBD2 TRBV6-5 . TGTGCCAGCAGCCGACTAGCGCGTCACAGGAATGAGCAGTTCTTC CASSRLARHRNEQFF
TRBJ2-6 . TRBV9 . TGTGCCAGCAGCGGTGAGGCTAGCGCGAGCTCTGGGGCCAACGTCCTGACTTTC CASSGEASASSGANVLTF
TRBJ2-7 TRBD2 TRBV11-2 . TGTGCCAGCAGCGGGACTAGCGGGAGTTACGAGCAGTACTTC CASSGTSGSYEQYF
TRBJ2-1 TRBD2 TRBV6-1 . TGTGCCAGCAGAAGCGGGGTTGAATCCTACAATGAGCAGTTCTTC CASRSGVESYNEQFF
TRBJ1-4 . TRBV18 . TGTGCCAGCTCACCGACTAGGGGGGGAGAAAAACTGTTTTTT CASSPTRGGEKLFF
TRBJ2-6 TRBD1 TRBV7-2 . TGTGCCAGCAGCTTAGCCGGACAGGGGGTCTACAGCTCTGGGGCCAACGTCCTGACTTTC CASSLAGQGVYSSGANVLTF
TRBJ1-1 . TRBV28 . TGTGCCAGCCAAGGACGGCTTGAAGCTTTCTTT CASQGRLEAFF
TRBJ2-1 . TRBV27 . TGTGCCAGCAGTTTATCACGGGGTTTGGGGCACAATGAGCAGTTCTTC CASSLSRGLGHNEQFF